A single sample is the source of the 32 T cell receptor beta chains below, sequenced in a study of shared clonotypes between healthy human individuals. Only in-frame clones appear in the TCRdb table, and some are missing; sequencing was by immunoSEQ multiplex PCR. This sample yields about 2.5 million clones, of which 85% to 95% are seen a single time; 0.3% to 0.45% belongs to the top ten. Sequences were obtained from naive CD4+ T cells from PBMCs. The subset is: CD45RA+ positively selected. The receptors come from a man between 18 and 29 years old in good health. Some clones in this sample may be carry-over from other donors' samples.

The chain links TRBV28 to TRBJ2-1, with D possibly being TRBD2 (6 bases). V dropped 8 bases and J dropped 7 bases, with 18 bases sitting between them. The CDR3 is 14 amino acids. Germline lookup yields CDR1 MDHEN and CDR2 SYDVKM. This chain's CDR3 is CASVATARGNEQFF. The CDR3 nucleotides read TGTGCCAGCGTCGCGACCGCCCGGGGGAATGAGCAGTTCTTC.

In its sample, this clone was seen once. The chain carries TRBV2 and TRBJ1-2, with D perhaps TRBD1 (5 bases). The germline CDR1 and CDR2 sequences are SNHLY and FYNNEI. With 7 bases removed from V and 7 bases from J, the gap between germline ends came to 13 bases. CDR3 length: 12 amino acids. The CDR3 DNA reads TGTGCCAGCATAGCGGCAGGGCTTGGCTACACCTTC. Protein product: CASIAAGLGYTF. The full variable domain, rest sourced from reference TRBV2 and TRBJ1-2, is EPEVTQTPSHQVTQMGQEVILRCVPISNHLYFYWYRQILGQKVEFLVSFYNNEISEKSEIFDDQFSVERPDGSNFTLKIRSTKLEDSAMYFCASIAAGLGYTFGSGTRLTVV.

The V and J genes are TRBV7-9 and TRBJ2-7, with D perhaps matching TRBD1 (6 bases). The CDR3 covers 14 residues. Germline CDR1 is SEHNR and CDR2 is FQNEAQ (reference sequence). V shed 4 bases and J shed 3 bases, with 13 bases lying between them. The DNA for the CDR3 is TGTGCCAGCAGCTCAGCCCGGGACATCTACGAGCAGTACTTC. This translates into CASSSARDIYEQYF.

V and J are TRBV5-1 and TRBJ2-3, with 11 bases that match TRBD2. The CDR3 has 15 residues. With V trimmed by 4 bases and J by 5 bases, 6 bases remained unmatched. Per germline, CDR1 SGHRS and CDR2 YFSETQ. The DNA for the CDR3 is TGCGCCAGCAGCGACACTAGCGGGAGTTTAGATACGCAGTATTTT. Protein sequence: CASSDTSGSLDTQYF.

This clone was detected a few times. The chain couples TRBV4-2 to TRBJ1-5; D is undetermined. The V and J ends lost 0 bases and 7 bases respectively, with 13 bases between them. CDR1 LGHNA and CDR2 YNFKEQ come from the germline V gene. The CDR3 is 15 amino acids. The CDR3 here is CASSQEREGRQPQHF. CDR3 bases: TGTGCCAGCAGCCAAGAGAGGGAAGGGCGCCAGCCCCAGCATTTT.

The V and J genes are TRBV2 and TRBJ2-1; D unclear. The germline gives CDR1 SNHLY, CDR2 FYNNEI. Trimming stripped 6 bases from V and 8 bases from J, with 14 bases between. The CDR3 spans 13 residues. The CDR3 here is CASSGNIGDEQFF. The CDR3 nucleotides are TGTGCCAGCAGCGGAAACATTGGGGATGAGCAGTTCTTC.

The chain couples TRBV4-1 to TRBJ1-3; D remains unclear. CDR1 and CDR2 (germline): MGHRA, YSYEKL. The CDR3 covers 17 residues. V was clipped by 3 bases and J by 3 bases, with 18 bases between them. CDR3 residues: CASSHSEGKFFGNTIYF. The CDR3 DNA reads as TGCGCCAGCAGCCATAGTGAGGGCAAATTCTTTGGAAACACCATATATTTT.

The chain couples TRBV10-3 to TRBJ1-1; tentative D call: TRBD1 (5 bases). V lost 7 bases, J lost 7 bases, and 22 bases lay in between. Germline lookup yields CDR1 ENHRY and CDR2 SYGVKD. This CDR3 comprises 15 residues. CDR3 protein: CAIKPEGQPGNEAFF. The CDR3 DNA reads TGTGCCATCAAACCAGAGGGGCAGCCGGGAAATGAAGCTTTCTTT.

J is TRBJ1-5 and V is TRBV18; D gene unclear. Trimming took off 4 bases at V and 2 bases at J, with 12 bases between the two ends. From germline, CDR1 is KGHSH and CDR2 LQKENI. The CDR3 is 15 amino acids. CDR3: CASSRYGERNQPQHF. Here the CDR3 DNA reads TGTGCCAGCTCACGCTACGGGGAACGCAATCAGCCCCAGCATTTT.

Regarding this clone: The same CDR3 can be traced to other DNA sequences in this sample. The chain carries TRBV28 and TRBJ2-5; D not certain. Gene TRBJ2-7 matches the end of the DNA better, so the J call may be wrong. The CDR3 is made up of 12 amino acids. Germline CDR1 is MDHEN and CDR2 is SYDVKM. CDR3: CASSLSRYEQYF. CDR3 nucleotides: TGTGCCAGCAGTTTATCTCGGTACGAGCAGTACTTC.

The J gene is TRBJ2-5, the V gene TRBV2; D may correspond to TRBD1 or TRBD2 (5 bases each). V was cut by 11 bases and J by 5 bases, with 18 bases left in between. Germline values: CDR1 SNHLY, CDR2 FYNNEI. The CDR3 covers 13 residues. CDR3 nucleotides: TGTGCCCTTGGGCACCCCGGGACGGAGACCCAGTACTTC. This encodes CALGHPGTETQYF.

The genes are TRBV7-9 and TRBJ2-3; the D gene could be TRBD1 or TRBD2 (6 bases each). Trimming removed 5 bases at V and 3 bases at J, with 15 bases between. CDR1 is SEHNR and CDR2 is FQNEAQ in the germline V gene (reference sequence). The CDR3 runs 15 residues. The CDR3 DNA reads TGTGCCAGCAGCCAAGGGGGGACTGAGACAGATACGCAGTATTTT. Translation gives CASSQGGTETDTQYF. Full variable domain (missing parts from reference TRBV7-9 and TRBJ2-3): DTGVSQNPRHKITKRGQNVTFRCDPISEHNRLYWYRQTLGQGPEFLTYFQNEAQLEKSRLLSDRFSAERPKGSFSTLEIQRTEQGDSAMYLCASSQGGTETDTQYFGPGTRLTVL.

The genes are TRBV6-5 and TRBJ2-1; the match to TRBD2 covers 8 bases. After removal of 2 bases from V and 5 bases from J, the junction contained 2 bases not matched to a gene. The CDR3 is 14 amino acids. CDR1 is MNHEY and CDR2 is SVGAGI in the germline V gene. The CDR3 reads CASSYTSGNNEQFF. In DNA form, the CDR3 reads TGTGCCAGCAGTTACACTAGCGGCAACAATGAGCAGTTCTTC.

This clone has only one observation. Within the sample, other DNA sequences also encode this same CDR3. The chain recombines TRBV29-1 with TRBJ2-3; D not certain. The CDR3 has 12 amino acids. Germline loops: CDR1 SQVTM, CDR2 ANQGSEA. Trimming shortened V by 3 bases and J by 3 bases, and 7 bases separated the two germline ends. The CDR3 here is CSVDEGTDTQYF. CDR3 nucleotides: TGCAGCGTTGATGAAGGGACAGATACGCAGTATTTT.

This chain joins TRBV10-1 and TRBJ1-5; D gene unclear. This CDR3 is built from 13 residues. Trimming removed 5 bases from V and 8 bases from J, with 13 bases in between. Per germline, CDR1 WNHNN and CDR2 SYGVQD (reference sequence). In DNA form, the CDR3 reads TGCGCCAGCAGTCGGGCGCCCGGGGAGCCCCAGCATTTT. Protein: CASSRAPGEPQHF.

This clone showed up just once. This chain joins TRBV10-1 and TRBJ2-1; 9 bases agree with TRBD1. CDR3 length equals 15 residues. Germline trimming cut 4 bases from V and 1 base from J; bases unmatched to any gene: 2. Germline V gene data show CDR1 as WNHNN and CDR2 as SYGVQD (reference sequence). The CDR3 spells CASSAGTGSYNEQFF. CDR3 nucleotide sequence: TGCGCCAGCAGTGCCGGGACAGGGTCCTACAATGAGCAGTTCTTC.

V is TRBV27 and J is TRBJ1-1, with D hard to call. CDR3 length: 15 amino acids. Between the trimmed V and J ends, which lost 3 bases and 1 base, there was a span of 12 bases. Looked up from germline, CDR1 is MNHEY and CDR2 is SMNVEV (reference sequence). The CDR3 nucleotides are TGTGCCAGCAGTTTCCGCGGCAGGCGGAACACTGAAGCTTTCTTT. As protein: CASSFRGRRNTEAFF.

V gene TRBV28 combines with J gene TRBJ2-1, with no clear D. Germline lookup yields CDR1 MDHEN and CDR2 SYDVKM. V lost 6 bases and J lost 10, with 10 bases in between. The CDR3 has 11 amino acids. The CDR3, as DNA: TGTGCCAGCAGCCCCACTCGGGAGCAGTTCTTC. Its protein is CASSPTREQFF.

V and J are TRBV2 and TRBJ1-5; the D is unclear. Germline-derived CDR1 and CDR2 are SNHLY and FYNNEI. Between the trimmed V and J ends, which lost 3 bases and 6 bases, there was a span of 12 bases. The CDR3 loop spans 14 amino acids. CDR3 DNA: TGTGCCAGCAGTGAGATGAGGGATGCTCAGCCCCAGCATTTT. Translation: CASSEMRDAQPQHF.

The chain joins TRBV28 to TRBJ2-3; 7 bases fit TRBD2. Germline V gives CDR1 MDHEN, CDR2 SYDVKM. The CDR3 is 15 residues long. V lost 5 bases, J lost 4 bases, and 9 bases stayed unmatched. The chain's CDR3 is CASSPAGVRADTQYF. The DNA of the CDR3 is TGTGCCAGCAGTCCGGCGGGAGTCCGGGCAGATACGCAGTATTTT. The variable domain in full, completed from reference TRBV28 and TRBJ2-3, reads DVKVTQSSRYLVKRTGEKVFLECVQDMDHENMFWYRQDPGLGLRLIYFSYDVKMKEKGDIPEGYSVSREKKERFSLILESASTNQTSMYLCASSPAGVRADTQYFGPGTRLTVL.

The chain carries TRBV6-6 and TRBJ2-5, with D possibly being TRBD1 (6 bases). The V and J ends lost 1 base and 3 bases respectively, with 9 bases between them. This CDR3 region has 14 residues. Germline V gene data show CDR1 as MNHNY and CDR2 as SVGAGI (reference sequence). CDR3 protein: CASSYLSGEETQYF. CDR3 in DNA: TGTGCCAGCAGTTACTTGTCAGGGGAAGAGACCCAGTACTTC.

This chain uses TRBV30 with TRBJ2-6, with 8 bases fitting TRBD1. The CDR3 loop spans 16 amino acids. The germline gives CDR1 GTSNPN, CDR2 SVGIG (reference sequence). Trimming at V came to 4 bases and at J to 2 bases, leaving 7 bases not matched to a gene. The DNA of the CDR3 is TGTGCCTGGACCGGACAGGGCTTAGCTGGGGCCAACGTCCTGACTTTC. This codes for CAWTGQGLAGANVLTF.

This clone has just one count. This chain links TRBV7-9 with TRBJ2-7; 10 bases fit TRBD2. With V trimmed by 4 bases and J by 4 bases, 10 bases remained unmatched. The germline V gene has CDR1 SEHNR and CDR2 FQNEAQ (reference sequence). The CDR3 runs to 16 residues. The CDR3, as DNA: TGTGCCAGCAGCTGGACGGCTAGCGGGAGCCCATACGAGCAGTACTTC. Protein sequence: CASSWTASGSPYEQYF.

This clone was found once. The chain has TRBV6-1 and TRBJ2-2; the match to TRBD2 covers 7 bases. There are 17 residues in the CDR3. Trimming took 3 bases from V and 6 from J; bases not matched to a gene: 13. CDR1 MNHNS and CDR2 SASEGT come from the germline V gene. This CDR3 is CASSDEVGGPGAGELFF. In DNA form, the CDR3 reads TGTGCCAGCAGTGACGAGGTGGGAGGGCCCGGGGCCGGGGAGCTGTTTTTT.

To note about this clone: The sample carries other DNA sequences with the same CDR3. The chain uses TRBV20-1 and TRBJ1-4; D uncertain. Germline-derived CDR1 and CDR2 are DFQATT and SNEGSKA (reference sequence). Trimming removed 2 bases at V and 8 bases at J, with 3 bases between. This CDR3 has 10 residues. DNA for the CDR3: TGCAGTGCTAGAAGGGAAAAACTGTTTTTT. This codes for CSARREKLFF.

The chain carries TRBV5-1 and TRBJ2-7, with unresolved D. With 4 bases removed from V and 2 bases from J, the gap between germline ends came to 16 bases. The germline gives CDR1 SGHRS, CDR2 YFSETQ. The CDR3 loop spans 15 amino acids. CDR3 DNA sequence: TGCGCCAGCAGCAACGGCCCCACCCTCGCCTACGAGCAGTACTTC. Its protein is CASSNGPTLAYEQYF.

V and J are TRBV28 and TRBJ2-5; the match to TRBD1 covers 8 bases. The CDR3 runs 18 residues. CDR1 is MDHEN and CDR2 is SYDVKM in the germline V gene. The junction had 15 bases not matched to a gene; V was cut back by 5 bases and J by 1 base. The CDR3 reads CASSLSSDYRGIQETQYF. The CDR3, as DNA: TGTGCCAGCAGTCTCTCCAGCGACTACAGGGGGATCCAAGAGACCCAGTACTTC.

The V call is TRBV14, the J call TRBJ1-3; D uncertain. V shed 2 bases and J shed 0 bases, with 17 bases lying between them. Germline V gene data show CDR1 as SGHDN and CDR2 as FVKESK. The CDR3 contains 18 residues. CDR3 sequence (DNA): TGTGCCAGCAGCCAAATGCGTATCGGCAGTTCCTCTGGAAACACCATATATTTT. This codes for CASSQMRIGSSSGNTIYF. Complete variable domain (other parts from reference TRBV14 and TRBJ1-3): EAGVTQFPSHSVIEKGQTVTLRCDPISGHDNLYWYRRVMGKEIKFLLHFVKESKQDESGMPNNRFLAERTGGTYSTLKVQPAELEDSGVYFCASSQMRIGSSSGNTIYFGEGSWLTVV.

This clone appeared a single time. The chain uses TRBV7-3 and TRBJ2-1, with D perhaps assigned TRBD1 or TRBD2 (6 bases each). Germline CDR1 and CDR2: SGHTA and FQGTGA. The V end lost 4 bases, the J end lost 4 bases, and 14 bases lay between the germline ends. The CDR3 is 15 amino acids. This CDR3 reads CASSSPRGPYNEQFF. The CDR3 DNA reads TGTGCCAGCAGCTCCCCCCGGGGGCCTTACAATGAGCAGTTCTTC.

Notes on this clone: Within the sample, other DNA sequences also encode this same CDR3. V usage is TRBV5-1 and J usage is TRBJ2-5; D is possibly TRBD1 or TRBD2 (5 bases each). V was shortened by 0 bases and J by 2 bases, with 8 bases between the two germline ends. In germline, CDR1 is SGHRS, CDR2 YFSETQ. The CDR3 loop spans 14 amino acids. CDR3 residues: CASSLGGVQETQYF. For the CDR3, the DNA is TGCGCCAGCAGCTTGGGAGGGGTACAAGAGACCCAGTACTTC.

The sample holds one count of this clone. The same CDR3 also results from other DNA sequences found in this sample. The CDR3 nucleotides read TGCGCCAGCAGCTTGGGGGTAAACAATGAGCAGTTCTTC. Its protein is CASSLGVNNEQFF. The V call is TRBV5-1, the J call TRBJ2-1; D call uncertain. V lost 0 bases and J lost 5, with 6 bases in between. The germline CDR1 and CDR2 sequences are SGHRS and YFSETQ. The CDR3 consists of 13 residues.

V and J are TRBV6-1 and TRBJ1-3; D gene ambiguous. V lost 6 bases to trimming and J lost 4 bases, with 7 bases between them. CDR3 length equals 12 residues. CDR1 and CDR2 (germline): MNHNS, SASEGT. The CDR3 DNA is TGTGCCAGCAGCCCCTTGGGAAACACCATATATTTT. It codes for CASSPLGNTIYF.